This T cell receptor beta chain was profiled in a study of blood T cell repertoires in COVID-19. Whole-study context: The United States, Italy and Spain supplied acute and convalescent COVID-19 samples. Sources were T cells, B-cell-depleted T cells, or PBMCs; the material itself was cDNA or gDNA.

How the authors handled the data: Estimation of nucleated cell counts was performed using reference gene primer amplification. Assay used: immunoSEQ multiplex PCR; TCRdb lists only in-frame clones, some missing. The DNA was the basis for D and trimming; V, J and clone size are from that table. This repertoire shows 55,000 to 65,000 clones, roughly 80% found once; its top ten account for around 3.5%. Trimming removed 0 bases from V and 15 bases from J, with 18 bases in between. CDR3 length: 15 amino acids. The germline V gene has CDR1 MGHRA and CDR2 YSYEKL. This sequence was found in a man in his fifties or sixties with acute or convalescent COVID-19. Material: peripheral blood. V and J are TRBV4-1 and TRBJ1-6; D not resolved. CDR3 sequence: CASSQEDIPSSLLHF. CDR3 nucleotide sequence: TGCGCCAGCAGCCAAGAAGACATCCCGTCATCTCTCCTCCACTTT.